This T cell receptor beta chain was captured in a study of cytomegalovirus exposure and HLA in healthy donors. Overall study results and limits: Around 160 TCR beta chains were listed as cytomegalovirus-associated.

Concerning this clone: No antigen is known for it.

CDR1 is KGHSH, CDR2 LQKENI, per germline. This CDR3 comprises 15 residues. Trimming took 3 bases from V and 0 from J, leaving 11 bases between them. Using immunoSEQ multiplex PCR, the repertoire was profiled, and TCRdb retains in-frame clones only, with some absent. This table has around 120,000 clones, 88% appearing once. The gene calls are TRBV18 and TRBJ1-2, with D possibly matching TRBD1 (5 bases). The receptor was derived from a woman aged 18-29 years in good health and CMV-seropositive. What was sequenced was PBMCs. The chain's CDR3 is CASSPVDRANYGYTF. DNA for the CDR3: TGTGCCAGCTCACCGGTAGACAGAGCTAACTATGGCTACACCTTC.